These 8 T cell receptor beta chains share one sample of origin, sequenced in a study of CD8+CD57+ T cells in acquired aplastic anemia. TCR beta VDJ and CDR3 profiling used genomic DNA as template. TCRdb reprocessed the reads with MiXCR, giving one entry per CDR3 protein. Here the sample spans around 140,000 distinct CDR3 sequences, 41% being singletons. The sequencing sample was made of sorted CD4+, CD8+, or CD8+CD57+ T cells (not recorded which) from PBMCs. Receptor source: a human donor in good health, serving as a control.

The chain carries TRBV2 and TRBJ2-3, with a possible D match to TRBD2 (7 bases). The V end lost 8 bases, the J end lost 0 bases, and 15 bases lay between the germline ends. The length of the CDR3 is 15 residues. Germline V gives CDR1 SNHLY, CDR2 FYNNEI. CDR3 in amino acids: CASLPRGASTDTQYF. CDR3 bases: TGTGCCAGCCTCCCCCGGGGGGCTAGCACAGATACGCAGTATTTT.

The rearrangement joins TRBV6-1 to TRBJ1-5; 8 bases are shared with TRBD1. Losses at the gene ends were 4 bases for V and 3 bases for J; bases not matched to a gene: 8. The CDR3 consists of 16 residues. The germline CDR1 and CDR2 sequences are MNHNS and SASEGT. CDR3 region: CASSGHRQGHNQPQHF. The CDR3 bases are TGTGCCAGCAGTGGCCATAGACAGGGGCACAATCAGCCCCAGCATTTT.

This clonotype was counted between two and nine times. V is TRBV7-8 and J is TRBJ2-7, with 11 bases lining up with TRBD1. The germline V gene has CDR1 SGHVS and CDR2 FQNEAQ. The ends lost 0 bases at V and 7 bases at J; junction bases unmatched: 2. The CDR3 is made up of 14 amino acids. CDR3 loop: CASSLAGTGGEQYF. The CDR3 nucleotides read TGTGCCAGCAGCTTAGCGGGGACAGGGGGTGAGCAGTACTTC.

This clonotype was observed at least ten times. The chain has TRBV7-9 and TRBJ1-4; D gene unclear. Germline lookup yields CDR1 SEHNR and CDR2 FQNEAQ (reference sequence). The CDR3 runs to 12 residues. Trimming removed 0 bases from V and 7 bases from J, with 3 bases in between. The CDR3 spells CASSLAAEKLFF. The DNA of the CDR3 is TGTGCCAGCAGCTTAGCGGCTGAAAAACTGTTTTTT.

This clonotype was seen repeatedly, ten times or more. The chain is built from TRBV29-1 and TRBJ2-7; 7 bases align to TRBD1. After removal of 6 bases from V and 7 bases from J, the junction contained 9 bases not matched to a gene. This CDR3 is built from 12 residues. In germline, CDR1 is SQVTM, CDR2 ANQGSEA. CDR3 in DNA: TGCAGCGTGGGCCGGGACAGAGATGAGCAGTACTTC. Its translation is CSVGRDRDEQYF.

About this clonotype: One junction end does not reproduce the germline sequence, and a read error may be involved. This chain connects TRBV20-1 to TRBJ2-3, with unresolved D. Germline V lookup: CDR1 DFQATT, CDR2 SNEGSKA (reference sequence). This CDR3 has 11 residues. The CDR3 DNA sequence: TGCGGTGCTAGAGATCCTGATACGCAGTATTTT. Translating it yields CGARDPDTQYF.

This chain uses TRBV6-1 with TRBJ2-5, with D tentatively TRBD2 (5 bases). The CDR3 runs to 15 residues. Germline CDR1 and CDR2: MNHNS and SASEGT. V was pared by 7 bases and J by 0 bases, with 15 bases between. Here the CDR3 DNA reads TGTGCCAGCACGGGAAGGCACCCCAACCAAGAGACCCAGTACTTC. Translating it yields CASTGRHPNQETQYF.

There are a few counts of this clonotype. J is TRBJ2-6 and V is TRBV11-3, with 8 bases lining up with TRBD2. Losses at the gene ends were 5 bases for V and 3 bases for J; bases not matched to a gene: 9. Germline V gene sequence: CDR1 SGHNT, CDR2 YENEEA. The CDR3 loop spans 17 amino acids. This chain's CDR3 is CASSGGLASDGANVLTF. The CDR3 DNA reads as TGTGCCAGCAGCGGCGGACTAGCCTCAGATGGGGCCAACGTCCTGACTTTC.